The subject of this entry is one T cell receptor (beta chain). Its antigen is unknown. Other DNA sequences in the same sample also yield this CDR3. This entry belongs to a study of shared clonotypes between healthy human individuals. Overall study results and limits: The sole specimen, blood, was sampled, and tissue repertoires likely differ.

The test was conducted at deep level. The sorted-subset replicate PCRs were given around 0.2 ug DNA, which is tens of thousands of T cell genomes. Profiling relied on immunoSEQ multiplex PCR, and the TCRdb table lists in-frame clones only, not all of them. Of around 370,000 clones in the sample, about 96% were seen once. In germline, CDR1 is DFQATT, CDR2 SNEGSKA (reference sequence). The V end was cut by 5 bases, the J end by 4 bases, with 8 bases between. CDR3 length: 11 residues. The source of this sequence is a man in his thirties or forties in good health. The chain has TRBV20-1 and TRBJ1-1; D is ambiguous. Source material: memory CD8+ T cells sorted from blood. Regarding subset: CD45RO+ cells pooled with CCR7-negative TemRA cells. The CDR3 reads CSAGSVTEAFF. The CDR3 DNA reads as TGCAGTGCTGGTTCGGTCACTGAAGCTTTCTTT.